A single T cell receptor (beta chain) is shown here with its context. No antigen is known for it. Base qualities are missing; no much larger clone stands one base away. CDR1 and CDR2 (MDHEN, SYDVKM) derive from the germline V gene. The cysteine opens and the phenylalanine closes a CDR3 of 15 amino acids. Here the CDR3 DNA is all that survives: 45 bases in frame from base 1. V and J lose 4 bases and 5 bases, and a span of 15 bases separates them. The sample comes from a study of T cell responses to AZD1222 COVID-19 vaccine (dated by TCRdb to the early 2020s). General notes on the study: TCR sequencing was performed for about 250 trial participants, of whom some 200 were given two doses of AZD1222 and around 25 were given two doses of MenACWY control vaccine. Trial participants were enrolled into age subgroups of 18-55, 56-69 and 70-plus years, which contained approximately 150, 28 and 58 TCR-sequenced participants, respectively. The full study reports these points: Spike-specific TCR breadth and depth rose significantly after two AZD1222 doses compared with day 0 and with MenACWY recipients. Epitopes outside the regions mutated in the B.1.351 and B.1.1.7 variants were reportedly recognized by nearly half of the unique spike-specific TCRs. Conclusions about previously exposed vaccinees were limited because only six AZD1222 recipients were SARS-CoV-2 seropositive at baseline. Participants were mostly white British and included more females than males, and it was suggested by the authors that clonal diversity may have been underestimated. No day 14 peak-response samples were available, so repertoires were characterized only after the peak T cell response. In the small 56-69-year group, the increase in depth fell short of significance, most likely because of low power. The vaccine-associated CD4 TCRs covered the entire spike protein, and the dominant responses fell in regions 160-218 and 743-854.

The CDR3 regions of human TCRbeta chains were subjected to immunosequencing. In the authors' own workflow: Repertoire TCRs were checked for matches against a reference library of SARS-CoV-2-specific TCRs that had been generated using the MIRA antigen-specificity platform. Breadth was defined as the fraction of unique TCRs that were SARS-CoV-2-associated. Depth was defined as the fraction of total T cells that were SARS-CoV-2-associated. Using the MIRA data, every spike-specific TCR was mapped to the spike region that the TCR reacted to and assigned to either a CD4 or a CD8 class. Log10-transformed breadth and depth values were compared by one-way ANOVA with Sidak's multiple comparisons tests. This is the immuneACCESS table as TCRdb keeps it, with only in-frame sequences that have V and J called. A part of the clones is gone; compared with another copy, unresolved V genes explain less than half, and the rest is unexplained. V and J calls and clone size are given by that table; D and trimming were obtained from the DNA. For this sample the table gives tens of thousands of clones, of which 89% were detected only once. The biggest ten clones account for over 7.5% of the sample.

The time point label on this specimen signifies: about 28 days (+/-7) after the second vaccine dose. Because spike-specific TCR depth and breadth did not differ between the two schedules, AZD1222 recipients who got a second dose at roughly 4 weeks were pooled with those who got a second dose at roughly 12 weeks. Vaccinee samples were obtained from the UK trials COV001 and COV002, which included a single-blind randomized controlled phase 2/3 trial of AZD1222 (ChAdOx1 nCoV-19) in healthy adults. Trial participant PBMC samples were collected at day 0 and day 28 after the second dose for TCRbeta chain sequencing.

Here the sequenced sample was peripheral blood, taken 28 days after the second AZD1222 dose. This sequence uses TRBV28 and TRBJ1-5; TRBD1 is perhaps the D gene, given 5 matching bases. The sequence derives from an adult who received the AZD1222 COVID-19 vaccine. The CDR3 protein is CASSSPGRGDQPQHF. The sequence in DNA is TGTGCCAGCAGTTCCCCAGGGAGGGGAGATCAGCCCCAGCATTTT.